Sequencing of this T cell receptor (beta chain) was carried out in a study of T cell responses to AZD1222 COVID-19 vaccine. In germline, CDR1 is PRHDT, CDR2 FYEKMQ (reference sequence). This CDR3 spans 16 amino acids. V lost 4 bases, J lost 4 bases, and 16 bases lay in between. Whole-study results and caveats: Compared with day 0, the breadth and depth of the Spike-specific TCR repertoire rose significantly after two doses of AZD1222. The donor group comprised mostly white British people and more females; the analysis possibly underestimated clonal diversity.

A note on this clone: The target antigen is unknown.

The protocol was immunoSEQ multiplex PCR, while the TCRdb copy is restricted to in-frame clones and leaves out a portion. The sample lists 95,000 to 150,000 clones; 80% to 95% were seen once. Material: peripheral blood, obtained on day 0 of AZD1222 vaccination. The chain links TRBV13 to TRBJ2-2; possible D gene TRBD2, 6 bases. The clonotype was recovered from an adult in good health. The CDR3 is CASSYLQVGGTGELFF. Written as DNA, the CDR3 is TGTGCCAGCAGCTACCTCCAGGTGGGGGGCACCGGGGAGCTGTTTTTT.